Each of the 28 T cell receptor beta chains below was sequenced from the same sample in a study of blood T cell repertoires in COVID-19. Clones were read by immunoSEQ multiplex PCR, and TCRdb kept only the in-frame ones, dropping some. This sample has 73,000 or so clones, with more than 85% found just once. The sample comprised peripheral blood. The receptors shown here come from a human donor with active COVID-19. The donor label of this sample is uncertain.

This sequence joins TRBV7-8 and TRBJ2-2; 10 bases are shared with TRBD1. The ends lost 1 base at V and 6 bases at J; junction bases unmatched: 5. Germline V gene sequence: CDR1 SGHVS, CDR2 FQNEAQ. This CDR3 is 16 amino acids long. The CDR3 sequence: CASSLGDRGMAGELFF. The CDR3 DNA reads TGTGCCAGCAGCTTAGGGGACAGGGGAATGGCCGGGGAGCTGTTTTTT.

The CDR3 region is CASSWGQGFGNTIYF. The CDR3 bases are TGTGCCAGCAGCTGGGGACAGGGATTTGGAAACACCATATATTTT. The V call is TRBV5-6, the J call TRBJ1-3, with 9 bases aligning to TRBD1. The germline CDR1 and CDR2 sequences are SGHDT and YYEEEE. V lost 3 bases to trimming and J lost 3 bases; unmatched junction nucleotides: 4. This CDR3 has 15 amino acids.

This clone was observed a single time. The chain recombines TRBV30 with TRBJ1-3, with 9 bases aligning to TRBD1. Trimming removed 5 bases from V and 5 bases from J; junction bases left unmatched: 7. Germline-derived CDR1 and CDR2 are GTSNPN and SVGIG (reference sequence). The CDR3 has 14 amino acids. The DNA for the CDR3 is TGTGCCTGGGGACCGGGACAGGGAAGAAACACCATATATTTT. Amino acid sequence: CAWGPGQGRNTIYF.

In this sample, this clone turned up a few times. The chain is built from TRBV5-4 and TRBJ2-7; 9 bases are a match to TRBD2. The CDR3 sequence is 15 residues long. From germline, CDR1 is SGHNT and CDR2 YYREEE (reference sequence). With V trimmed by 4 bases and J by 0 bases, 5 bases remained unmatched. The CDR3 coding sequence is TGTGCCAGCAGCGCAACTAGCGGGTCCTCCTACGAGCAGTACTTC. Its translation is CASSATSGSSYEQYF.

The chain joins TRBV7-2 to TRBJ1-2, with D unresolved. V was trimmed by 3 bases and J by 1 base, leaving 6 bases between them. The CDR3 has 13 amino acids. Per germline, CDR1 SGHTA and CDR2 FQGNSA. This chain's CDR3 is CASSLAVNYGYTF. The CDR3 DNA is TGTGCCAGCAGCTTGGCGGTTAACTATGGCTACACCTTC.

The V gene is TRBV20-1, the J gene TRBJ2-7; a possible D gene is TRBD2 (6 bases). Germline CDR1 reads DFQATT; CDR2 reads SNEGSKA (reference sequence). The CDR3 extends over 13 amino acids. V was shortened by 3 bases and J by 6 bases, with 15 bases between the two germline ends. CDR3 nucleotide sequence: TGCAGTGCTAGTTTAGCGGACCTACGCGAGCAGTACTTC. Translated, it gives CSASLADLREQYF.

This rearrangement joins TRBV7-2 to TRBJ1-1; 7 bases agree with TRBD1. V gave up 5 bases and J gave up 5 bases; unmatched junction bases: 8. This CDR3 region has 14 residues. From germline, CDR1 is SGHTA and CDR2 FQGNSA. The CDR3 DNA sequence: TGTGCCAGCAGCCCCCGACAGGGATGGACTGAAGCTTTCTTT. Its translation is CASSPRQGWTEAFF.

The V gene is TRBV7-6, the J gene TRBJ2-3; TRBD2 matches 7 bases. This CDR3 has 16 residues. Germline V gives CDR1 SGHVS, CDR2 FNYEAQ. The ends lost 4 bases at V and 3 bases at J; junction bases unmatched: 10. For the CDR3, the DNA is TGTGCCAGCAGCTCCCCCCTAGCGGATAAAACAGATACGCAGTATTTT. Translating it yields CASSSPLADKTDTQYF.

The CDR3 DNA follows: TGTGCCAGCAGTTTAGCACCCAGCTCCTACAATGAGCAGTTCTTC. Its protein is CASSLAPSSYNEQFF. This chain connects TRBV28 to TRBJ2-1; D gene uncertain. Germline CDR1 reads MDHEN; CDR2 reads SYDVKM. The CDR3 loop spans 15 amino acids. The ends were cut back, 2 bases at V and 0 bases at J, with 8 bases in the middle.

V usage is TRBV6-1 and J usage is TRBJ1-5; D is perhaps TRBD1 (5 bases). Germline V CDR1 and CDR2: MNHNS, SASEGT. Between the trimmed V and J ends, which lost 0 bases and 1 base, there was a span of 7 bases. The CDR3 runs to 15 residues. Here the CDR3 reads CASSEAGASNQPQHF. Written as DNA, the CDR3 is TGTGCCAGCAGTGAAGCAGGGGCCAGCAATCAGCCCCAGCATTTT.

The chain couples TRBV18 to TRBJ2-1, with TRBD2 matching over 9 bases. The CDR3 consists of 15 residues. Germline-derived CDR1 and CDR2 are KGHSH and LQKENI. V was pared by 3 bases and J by 4 bases, with 4 bases of the junction left unmatched. Here the CDR3 reads CASSPLAGPYNEQFF. In DNA form, the CDR3 reads TGTGCCAGCTCACCCCTAGCGGGACCATACAATGAGCAGTTCTTC.

The DNA for the CDR3 is TGTGCCAGTAGTCGGACTAGCGGGAGTCAGAGTACGCAGTATTTT. This translates into CASSRTSGSQSTQYF. V is TRBV19 and J is TRBJ2-3, with 13 bases matching TRBD2. The CDR3 totals 15 residues. Germline V gene sequence: CDR1 LNHDA, CDR2 SQIVND (reference sequence). The J segment lost 8 bases and the V segment lost 5 bases, leaving 7 bases of the junction unmatched.

The V gene is TRBV7-8, the J gene TRBJ2-7; 13 bases are a match to TRBD2. There are 15 residues in the CDR3. The germline gives CDR1 SGHVS, CDR2 FQNEAQ. Losses at the gene ends were 5 bases for V and 2 bases for J; bases not matched to a gene: 3. The CDR3 protein is CASSPGTSGTYEQYF. CDR3 nucleotides: TGTGCCAGCAGCCCAGGGACTAGCGGGACCTACGAGCAGTACTTC. Combining the CDR3 with reference TRBV7-8 and TRBJ2-7 gives the whole variable domain GAGVSQSPRYKVAKRGQDVALRCDPISGHVSLFWYQQALGQGPEFLTYFQNEAQLDKSGLPSDRFFAERPEGSVSTLKIQRTQQEDSAVYLCASSPGTSGTYEQYFGPGTRLTVT.

The rearrangement joins TRBV9 to TRBJ2-5; D not certain. The germline gives CDR1 SGDLS, CDR2 YYNGEE. CDR3 length equals 13 residues. Trimming cost V 2 bases and J 5 bases, with 10 bases left between them. The CDR3 sequence is CASSVLSGETQYF. As DNA, the CDR3 is TGTGCCAGCAGCGTGCTCTCAGGCGAGACCCAGTACTTC.

J is TRBJ2-5 and V is TRBV2, with D perhaps matching TRBD1 (5 bases). V was shortened by 9 bases and J by 1 base, with 12 bases between the two germline ends. The CDR3 loop spans 13 amino acids. The germline gives CDR1 SNHLY, CDR2 FYNNEI. This chain's CDR3 is CASGIDSQETQYF. The DNA for the CDR3 is TGTGCCAGTGGAATCGACAGCCAAGAGACCCAGTACTTC.

This chain connects TRBV3-1 (or the pseudogene TRBV3-2) to TRBJ1-3; TRBD1 aligns across 7 bases. Germline CDR1 is LGHDT and CDR2 is YNNKEL (reference sequence). Trimming took 10 bases from V and 3 from J; bases not matched to a gene: 6. The CDR3 has 13 residues. This CDR3 is CAIKTGFGNTIYF. The CDR3 nucleotides are TGTGCCATAAAGACAGGGTTTGGAAACACCATATATTTT.

In this sample, this clone turned up once. The V and J genes are TRBV24-1 and TRBJ2-1; 8 nucleotides agree with TRBD1. The CDR3 has 16 amino acids. Trimming at V came to 7 bases and at J to 8 bases, leaving 15 bases not matched to a gene. Germline CDR1 reads KGHDR; CDR2 reads SFDVKD. Written as DNA, the CDR3 is TGTGCCACCAGCGATCAGGGGGCTAGGGTTGAGGATGAGCAGTTCTTC. It is translated as CATSDQGARVEDEQFF.

V is TRBV18 and J is TRBJ2-3; no clear D gene. This CDR3 contains 14 residues. The V end lost 2 bases, the J end lost 3 bases, and 9 bases lay between the germline ends. Germline CDR1 is KGHSH and CDR2 is LQKENI. The DNA of the CDR3 is TGTGCCAGCTCACCAGCCCGGTCGACAGATACGCAGTATTTT. Its translation is CASSPARSTDTQYF.

V gene TRBV6-5 combines with J gene TRBJ1-4, with 8 bases matching TRBD1. Germline trimming cut 7 bases from V and 6 bases from J; bases unmatched to any gene: 7. This CDR3 has 14 residues. Germline CDR1 and CDR2: MNHEY and SVGAGI. DNA for the CDR3: TGTGCCAGCACCCAGACAGGGGTGGATGAAAAACTGTTTTTT. Its translation: CASTQTGVDEKLFF.

The chain employs TRBV6-2 or TRBV6-3 and TRBJ2-7; D is perhaps TRBD2 (6 bases). The CDR3 has 15 residues. V was shortened by 5 bases and J by 4 bases, with 18 bases between the two germline ends. Germline CDR1 is MNHEY and CDR2 is SVGEGT. DNA for the CDR3: TGTGCCAGCAGTCGGGGAGACTCCGGGAGATACGAGCAGTACTTC. Translated: CASSRGDSGRYEQYF.

This clone is a singleton in its sample. The genes are TRBV19 and TRBJ2-3; TRBD2 matches 11 bases. CDR1 is LNHDA, CDR2 SQIVND, per germline (reference sequence). The CDR3 has 16 amino acids. The J segment lost 4 bases and the V segment lost 9 bases, leaving 12 bases of the junction unmatched. The CDR3 reads CASRTATSGKADTQYF. As DNA, the CDR3 is TGTGCCAGCCGGACCGCGACTAGCGGGAAGGCAGATACGCAGTATTTT.

CDR3 nucleotides: TGTGCCACCAGGGGACAGGGGGCTGAGACCCAGTACTTC. It codes for CATRGQGAETQYF. The chain employs TRBV24-1 and TRBJ2-5; 12 bases line up with TRBD1. This CDR3 contains 13 residues. J was trimmed by 5 bases and V by 7 bases; bases with no gene match: 1. Germline CDR1 and CDR2: KGHDR and SFDVKD.

The chain couples TRBV7-9 to TRBJ1-4; 9 nucleotides align to TRBD1. V was pared by 5 bases and J by 8 bases, with 9 bases of the junction left unmatched. Germline values: CDR1 SEHNR, CDR2 FQNEAQ (reference sequence). The CDR3 is 15 amino acids. The CDR3 nucleotides are TGTGCCAGCAGCGACCCACAGGGGGCCGTCGAAAAACTGTTTTTT. This sequence encodes CASSDPQGAVEKLFF. The whole variable domain, remainder taken from reference TRBV7-9 and TRBJ1-4, is DTGVSQNPRHKITKRGQNVTFRCDPISEHNRLYWYRQTLGQGPEFLTYFQNEAQLEKSRLLSDRFSAERPKGSFSTLEIQRTEQGDSAMYLCASSDPQGAVEKLFFGSGTQLSVL.

This chain links TRBV5-1 with TRBJ2-1; D may be TRBD1 (6 bases). The CDR3 has 13 amino acids. The germline gives CDR1 SGHRS, CDR2 YFSETQ. Between the trimmed V and J ends, which lost 4 bases and 6 bases, there was a span of 11 bases. This CDR3 reads CASSRSQGNEQFF. The CDR3 region has the DNA TGCGCCAGCAGCAGGTCACAGGGCAATGAGCAGTTCTTC.

The rearrangement uses TRBV28 and TRBJ1-3, with TRBD1 identical over 7 bases. The V segment lost 5 bases and the J segment 0 bases; nucleotides outside the gene matches: 4. This CDR3 region has 15 residues. Germline assignment: CDR1 MDHEN and CDR2 SYDVKM. CDR3 sequence (DNA): TGTGCCAGCAGTCCGGGACAGAGCTCTGGAAACACCATATATTTT. Translation gives CASSPGQSSGNTIYF.

This chain connects TRBV5-1 to TRBJ2-1, with TRBD1 matching over 7 bases. The CDR3 runs to 14 residues. V dropped 7 bases and J dropped 0; count of bases not matched to a gene: 4. The germline V gene encodes CDR1 SGHRS and CDR2 YFSETQ. DNA of the CDR3: TGCGCCAGCTCCCGGGACAGCTCCTACAATGAGCAGTTCTTC. This translates into CASSRDSSYNEQFF.

The chain links TRBV6-2 or TRBV6-3 to TRBJ2-7; 8 bases line up with TRBD2. The CDR3 covers 15 residues. Germline assignment: CDR1 MNHEY and CDR2 SVGEGT. V shed 0 bases and J 7 bases; nucleotides not matched to a gene: 8. The CDR3 protein is CASSYSSGGPGEQYF. DNA of the CDR3: TGTGCCAGCAGTTACTCGTCGGGAGGGCCAGGAGAGCAGTACTTC.

Written as DNA, the CDR3 is TGTGCCACCAGTGATTATCTAGCGGGAGGGATCGAGACCCAGTACTTC. Protein sequence: CATSDYLAGGIETQYF. This rearrangement joins TRBV24-1 to TRBJ2-5; TRBD2 matches at 12 bases. Per the germline V gene, CDR1 is KGHDR and CDR2 is SFDVKD. This CDR3 has 16 amino acids. J lost 5 bases, V lost 2 bases, and 5 bases had no gene match.